This T cell receptor beta chain was identified in a study of OX40 agonist ivuxolimab in advanced cancers. For context, the study as a whole: Ivuxolimab, which targeted the costimulatory receptor OX40 (CD134), was an agonistic, fully human IgG2 monoclonal antibody. Intravenous ivuxolimab was administered to patients every 2 weeks at six dose levels: 0.01, 0.1, 0.3, 1.5, 3 and 10 mg/kg. Among the 50 to 55 dose-escalation patients, about 19 had hepatocellular carcinoma, about 15 melanoma, 9 renal cell carcinoma and 9 head and neck cancer. A male proportion of 75% to 85% and a mean age of approximately 58 years, ranging from 23 to 79, were recorded for the dose-escalation cohort. Prior anti-PD-1, anti-PD-L1 or anti-CTLA-4 therapy was permitted, and checkpoint inhibitors had been received by about 36% of dose-escalation patients. Partial responses occurred in three dose-escalation patients, of whom one had hepatocellular carcinoma and two had cutaneous melanoma. Peripheral TCRbeta sequencing was intended to test whether TCR sequence diversity was altered and clonal T-cell expansion was caused by ivuxolimab. The paper reports the monotherapy dose-escalation portion (N of about 54 patients) of the phase I ivuxolimab trial.

The germline V gene supplies CDR1 SNHLY and CDR2 FYNNEI. From cysteine to phenylalanine, the CDR3 is 13 amino acids long. Here the CDR3 DNA is all that survives: 39 bases in frame from base 1. The trim is 6 bases for V and 7 bases for J, with a gap of 12 bases between the germline ends. Patients with a history of autoimmune disease or receiving systemic immunosuppression were excluded from the trial. Peripheral blood for TCR sequencing was collected from all dose cohorts at baseline, on cycle 4 day 1, and on cycle 7 day 1. The samples were drawn from a first-in-human, open-label, multicenter phase I dose-escalation trial of ivuxolimab. The trial enrolled adults with locally advanced or metastatic head and neck squamous cell, hepatocellular, melanoma or renal cell carcinoma. Before TCR sequencing, CD4+ T cells and CD8+ T cells were sorted from peripheral blood as separate populations. Genomic DNA was extracted from sorted cells for sequencing of the TCRbeta CDR3 region. The immunoSEQ Assay was used to sequence the TCRbeta CDR3 regions. TCRdb retrieved this table from immuneACCESS and kept in-frame rearrangements only. Not all clones are present; in checked studies, unresolved V genes account for under half, and no reason is known for the remainder. The table for this sample lists tens of thousands of clones; just under 90% of them were counted only once. The top ten clonotypes cover about 7.2% of the sample.

A single count supports this clone. It has no known antigen specificity. No clone much larger than this one lies a single base away; base qualities are absent. Findings and caveats that apply to the study as a whole: In partial responders in the 0.1-3.0 mg/kg groups, normalized peripheral clonal expansion was found to be among the lowest, especially among CD8+ T cells. Low levels of normalized T-cell clonal expansion were also shown by some nonresponding patients. Clonal expansion of both CD4+ and CD8+ blood T cells was observed from baseline to week 6 at doses 0.1 to 3.0 mg/kg. On average, CD8+ T cells showed more expanded clones than CD4+ T cells after ivuxolimab. The antigen specificity of the clonally expanded peripheral T cells was not determined.

The sample was CD4+ or CD8+ T cells sorted from blood, taken in a trial of the OX40 agonist ivuxolimab. The sequence is built from TRBV2 and TRBJ2-2; the D match is possibly TRBD1 or TRBD2, with 5 bases aligned in each. The source of this sequence is an adult with an advanced solid tumor such as melanoma, head and neck, liver or kidney cancer. Here the CDR3 is given as CASRGPVDGELFF. The DNA sequence is as follows: TGTGCCAGCAGGGGACCTGTGGACGGGGAGCTGTTTTTT.